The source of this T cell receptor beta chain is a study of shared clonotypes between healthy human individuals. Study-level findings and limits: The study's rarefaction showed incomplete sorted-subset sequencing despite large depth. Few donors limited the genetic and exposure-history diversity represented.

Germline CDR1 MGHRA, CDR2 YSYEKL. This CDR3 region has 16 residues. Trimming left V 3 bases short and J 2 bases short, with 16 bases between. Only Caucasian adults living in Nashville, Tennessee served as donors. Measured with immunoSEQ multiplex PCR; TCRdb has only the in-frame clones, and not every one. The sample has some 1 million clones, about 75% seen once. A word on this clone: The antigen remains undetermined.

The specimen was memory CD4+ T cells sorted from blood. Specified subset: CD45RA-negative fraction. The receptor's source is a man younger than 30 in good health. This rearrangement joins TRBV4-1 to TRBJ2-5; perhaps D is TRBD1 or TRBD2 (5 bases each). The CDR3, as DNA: TGCGCCAGCAGCCAGGGGGTCGGGGCCGGGCAAGAGACCCAGTACTTC. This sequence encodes CASSQGVGAGQETQYF.